This is a list of T cell receptor beta chains from one sample in a study of blood T cell repertoires in COVID-19. Method: immunoSEQ multiplex PCR; TCRdb's copy keeps in-frame clones and lacks some. Here the sample spans 220,000 or so clones, around 87% being singletons. Input material: peripheral blood. Receptor source: a woman in her 50s with COVID-19, enrolled during active disease. Both conserved end residues are part of each CDR3. The D gene is left open where the match is weak. Clone size appears in some rows only: once, few, many, or a class for an expanded clone.

clone_size	v_call	d_call	j_call	cdr3_nt	cdr3_aa
-	TRBV6-8	-	TRBJ1-5	TGTGCCAGCAGTTCCCAGGGAGGTCAGCCCCAGCATTTT	CASSSQGGQPQHF
-	TRBV5-6	TRBD1	TRBJ1-2	TGTGCCAGCAGCCCGGGACAGGCGCAAGGCTACACCTTC	CASSPGQAQGYTF
-	TRBV19	-	TRBJ2-5	TGTGCCAGTAGTATTTCCAGTTTCCAAGAGACCCAGTACTTC	CASSISSFQETQYF
once	TRBV5-6	-	TRBJ2-5	TGTGCCAGCAGCTTGGGACAGAGACAAGAGACCCAGTACTTC	CASSLGQRQETQYF
-	TRBV6-6	TRBD1	TRBJ1-6	TGTGCCAGCAGTTCCTCAGGGGGAAGTTCACCCCTCCACTTT	CASSSSGGSSPLHF
-	TRBV7-8	-	TRBJ1-6	TGTGCCAGCAGCTTAGTGGAGGGATCGGGTACACCCCTCCACTTT	CASSLVEGSGTPLHF
-	TRBV6-6	TRBD1	TRBJ1-2	TGTGCCAGCGATGGAACAGGGGGCTATGGCTACACCTTC	CASDGTGGYGYTF
-	TRBV7-3	TRBD1	TRBJ2-7	TGTGCCAGCAGCTTAACCGGGGACAGCCGCTACGAGCAGTACTTC	CASSLTGDSRYEQYF
-	TRBV10-3	TRBD1	TRBJ1-1	TGTGCCATCAGTGAGGCCTCAGGGGGGGAAGCTTTCTTT	CAISEASGGEAFF
few	TRBV6-5	-	TRBJ1-2	TGTGCCAGCAGTTACGACAGAGACTATGGCTACACCTTC	CASSYDRDYGYTF
-	TRBV19	-	TRBJ2-7	TGTGCCAGTAGTATAGATCGAGAGGACGAGCAGTACTTC	CASSIDREDEQYF
few	TRBV7-2	-	TRBJ1-1	TGTGCCAGCAGCTTAGATCCCGGCAGGTTTAATGAAGCTTTCTTT	CASSLDPGRFNEAFF
-	TRBV29-1	-	TRBJ2-5	TGCAGCGTTGTTAGGGGGATTGTAGAGACCCAGTACTTC	CSVVRGIVETQYF
many	TRBV7-3	-	TRBJ1-1	TGTGCCAGCAGCTCGGGTCCGAACACTGAAGCTTTCTTT	CASSSGPNTEAFF
-	TRBV18	-	TRBJ2-5	TGTGCCAGCTCACCAGACCCAGGGTCCCAAGAGACCCAGTACTTC	CASSPDPGSQETQYF
-	TRBV5-1	-	TRBJ2-1	TGCGCCAGCAGCTTGGGGGTAGCGGTAGGGAATGAGCAGTTCTTC	CASSLGVAVGNEQFF
once	TRBV2	TRBD1	TRBJ1-2	TGTGCCAGCCGGACAGGGGGAAACTATGGCTACACCTTC	CASRTGGNYGYTF
-	TRBV3-1/TRBV3-2	TRBD1	TRBJ1-2	TGTGCCAGCAGCCCGACAGGGGGCTATGGCTACACCTTC	CASSPTGGYGYTF
-	TRBV6-5	-	TRBJ2-5	TGTGCCAGCCGAGTAGAGACCCAGTACTTC	CASRVETQYF
few	TRBV19	-	TRBJ1-2	TGTGCCAGTAGTATTTACACCGGACAGAGCTATGGCTACACCTTC	CASSIYTGQSYGYTF
once	TRBV6-6	-	TRBJ1-2	TGTGCCAGCACCTCGACACTTGGCTACACCTTC	CASTSTLGYTF
-	TRBV14	TRBD2	TRBJ2-3	TGTGCCAGCAAGGTAGCGGGGGACACAGATACGCAGTATTTT	CASKVAGDTDTQYF
-	TRBV24-1	TRBD2	TRBJ2-3	TGTGCCACCAGTGATGGGGTGCGGGGGGATCCAGATACGCAGTATTTT	CATSDGVRGDPDTQYF
few	TRBV12-3/TRBV12-4	TRBD2	TRBJ2-2	TGTGCCAGCAGTATTCGGCGGGGGGGGCTGTTTTTT	CASSIRRGGLFF
-	TRBV6-1	-	TRBJ2-3	TGTGCCAGCAGTAACACTAGGAGCCCGCCAGATACGCAGTATTTT	CASSNTRSPPDTQYF
-	TRBV28	-	TRBJ1-5	TGTGCCAGCAGTAGATCACAGGGTAATCAGCCCCAGCATTTT	CASSRSQGNQPQHF
-	TRBV10-3	TRBD2	TRBJ2-2	TGTGCCATCAGTGGGCCCCTGGGGGGGACCAACACCGGGGAGCTGTTTTTT	CAISGPLGGTNTGELFF
-	TRBV2	-	TRBJ1-2	TGTGCCAGCAGTGCCGAGACAGCTTTTATTTACTACACCTTC	CASSAETAFIYYTF
-	TRBV7-8	TRBD1	TRBJ1-1	TGTGCCAGCAGCCCCGGGACAGCCGAAGCTTTCTTT	CASSPGTAEAFF
once	TRBV30	TRBD2	TRBJ2-3	TGTGCCTGGAGTAGCGGGGGGATTAATACGCAGTATTTT	CAWSSGGINTQYF
-	TRBV3-1/TRBV3-2	-	TRBJ2-5	TGTGCCAGCAGCCAACGGGAGACCCAGTACTTC	CASSQRETQYF
-	TRBV19	-	TRBJ2-6	TGTGCCAGTACAGGTTACTCTGGGGCCAACGTCCTGACTTTC	CASTGYSGANVLTF
-	TRBV5-8	-	TRBJ1-1	TGTGCCAGCTCGCCACATGAAGCTTTCTTT	CASSPHEAFF
-	TRBV10-3	-	TRBJ1-2	TGTGCCATCAGTGATTCGGGAAGTAGATATGGCTACACCTTC	CAISDSGSRYGYTF
-	TRBV29-1	-	TRBJ1-2	TGCAGCGTCGAAGGGGCTCGGGAAACCAACTATGGCTACACCTTC	CSVEGARETNYGYTF
-	TRBV5-6	-	TRBJ2-3	TGTGCCAGCAGCTACCTGACAGGCGGCACAGATACGCAGTATTTT	CASSYLTGGTDTQYF
-	TRBV5-8	-	TRBJ1-6	TGTGCCAGCAGCTTTACCGGGACAATGAATAATTCACCCCTCCACTTT	CASSFTGTMNNSPLHF
-	TRBV10-2	-	TRBJ1-1	TGCGCCAGCAGTGGATCGACAGGGAACACTGAAGCTTTCTTT	CASSGSTGNTEAFF
-	TRBV5-1	-	TRBJ1-1	TGCGCCAGCAGCTTAGGGGGGAGGGCCACCCGTAACACTGAAGCTTTCTTT	CASSLGGRATRNTEAFF
-	TRBV12-5	-	TRBJ1-6	TGTGCTAGTGGCCTGCAAGCCGGTTCACCCCTCCACTTT	CASGLQAGSPLHF
-	TRBV6-5	TRBD2	TRBJ2-2	TGTGCCACGCGGGGAGCGGGGGGATCGTCGGGGGAGCTGTTTTTT	CATRGAGGSSGELFF
-	TRBV15	-	TRBJ1-1	TGTGCCACCAGGTGGGGCCGACCTGAAGCTTTCTTT	CATRWGRPEAFF
-	TRBV18	TRBD1	TRBJ1-2	TGTGCCAGCTCACTCGACAGGGTTCGTAACTATGGCTACACCTTC	CASSLDRVRNYGYTF
few	TRBV18	-	TRBJ2-3	TGTGCCAGCTCCCAAGGGCGGGGGCCAGATACGCAGTATTTT	CASSQGRGPDTQYF
-	TRBV15	-	TRBJ1-4	TGTGCCACCAGCAGTCACAAACAGGGTAGCGAAAAACTGTTTTTT	CATSSHKQGSEKLFF
-	TRBV3-1/TRBV3-2	-	TRBJ2-2	TGTGCCAGCAGCGTCTATTCGACCGGGGAGCTGTTTTTT	CASSVYSTGELFF
-	TRBV27	-	TRBJ2-6	TGTGCCAGCAGTGGAGCCGGGACAGGGGCCAACGTCCTGACTTTC	CASSGAGTGANVLTF
few	TRBV5-1	-	TRBJ1-6	TGCGCCAGCAGCTTGACCACTTATAATTCACCCCTCCACTTT	CASSLTTYNSPLHF
-	TRBV7-2	-	TRBJ2-2	TGTGCCAGCAGCTTAGGGGCGGGCGGGGAGCTGTTTTTT	CASSLGAGGELFF